A single T cell receptor beta chain is shown here with its context. TCRdb's table, derived via immunoSEQ multiplex PCR, lists solely in-frame clones and lacks some. The repertoire holds 60,000 to 80,000 clones, about 90% seen once, with 0.38% in the top ten. J gave up 4 bases and V 11 bases, and 10 bases lay outside the gene matches. Germline V gene lookup returns CDR1 ENHRY and CDR2 SYGVKD. The CDR3 is 15 residues long. This sample was taken from a study of technical replicates of blood from several donors. The sequence was obtained from a human donor in good health. Sequenced: T cells isolated from PBMCs. V is TRBV10-3 and J is TRBJ2-3; 12 nucleotides match TRBD1. CDR3 sequence (DNA): TGTGCCCCCCGAGATGGGGACAGGGGGCCAGATACGCAGTATTTT. Encoded protein: CAPRDGDRGPDTQYF.